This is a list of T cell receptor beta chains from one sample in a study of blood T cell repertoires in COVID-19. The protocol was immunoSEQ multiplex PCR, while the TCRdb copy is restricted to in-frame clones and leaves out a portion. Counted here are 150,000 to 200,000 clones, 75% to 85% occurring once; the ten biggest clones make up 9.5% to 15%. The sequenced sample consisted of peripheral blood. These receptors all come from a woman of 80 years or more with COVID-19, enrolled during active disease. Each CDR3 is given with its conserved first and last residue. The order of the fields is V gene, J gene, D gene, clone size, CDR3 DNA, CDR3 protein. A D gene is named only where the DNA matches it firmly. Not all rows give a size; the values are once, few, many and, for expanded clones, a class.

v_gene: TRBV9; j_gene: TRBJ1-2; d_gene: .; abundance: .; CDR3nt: TGTGCCAGCAGCGTAGCTGGGGCGAGCTATGGCTACACCTTC; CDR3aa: CASSVAGASYGYTF
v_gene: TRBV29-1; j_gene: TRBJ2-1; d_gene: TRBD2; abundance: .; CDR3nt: TGCAGCGTTGCTGGACTAGCGGCCTACAATGAGCAGTTCTTC; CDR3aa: CSVAGLAAYNEQFF
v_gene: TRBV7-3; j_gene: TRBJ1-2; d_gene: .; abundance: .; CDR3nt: TGTGCCAGCAGCTTAGATGGCAGGGGCTACACCTTC; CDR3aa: CASSLDGRGYTF
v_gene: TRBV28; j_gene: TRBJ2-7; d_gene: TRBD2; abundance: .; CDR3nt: TGTGCCAGCAGTTTCCCCCCTAGCGGGAGATGGTACGAGCAGTACTTC; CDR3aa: CASSFPPSGRWYEQYF
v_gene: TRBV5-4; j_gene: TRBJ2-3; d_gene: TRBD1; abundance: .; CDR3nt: TGTGCCAGCAGCAAGGACAGGGGGACAGATACGCAGTATTTT; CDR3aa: CASSKDRGTDTQYF
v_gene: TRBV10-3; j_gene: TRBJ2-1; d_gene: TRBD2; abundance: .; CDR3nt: TGTGCCATCAGCCTCGGACTAGCGGGAGTCTCCTACAATGAGCAGTTCTTC; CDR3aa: CAISLGLAGVSYNEQFF
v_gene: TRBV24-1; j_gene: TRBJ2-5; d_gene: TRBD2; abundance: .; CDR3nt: TGTGCCACCAGTGACCCGGGACTAGAAGGCTCAGGCCAGTACTTC; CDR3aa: CATSDPGLEGSGQYF
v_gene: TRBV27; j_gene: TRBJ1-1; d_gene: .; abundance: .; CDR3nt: TGTGCCAGCTGGGGGCCCAGCACTGAAGCTTTCTTT; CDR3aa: CASWGPSTEAFF
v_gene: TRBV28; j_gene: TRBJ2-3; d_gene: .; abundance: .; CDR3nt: TGTGCCAGCAGTCCAGGCCGTCGTCGGCAGAGAATTAGCACAGATACGCAGTATTTT; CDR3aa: CASSPGRRRQRISTDTQYF
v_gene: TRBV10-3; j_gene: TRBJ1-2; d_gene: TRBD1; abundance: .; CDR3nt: TGTGCCATCAGTGAGATCGGGACAGAAAACACCTTC; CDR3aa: CAISEIGTENTF
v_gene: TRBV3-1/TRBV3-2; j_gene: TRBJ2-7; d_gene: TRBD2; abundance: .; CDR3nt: TGTGCCAGCAGTCCCAGGGAAATAGCGGGGCCCAACTCCTACGAGCAGTACTTC; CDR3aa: CASSPREIAGPNSYEQYF
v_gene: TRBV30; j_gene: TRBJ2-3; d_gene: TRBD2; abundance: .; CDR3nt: TGTGCCTGGAACTTGGGACTAGCGGTGACAGATACGCAGTATTTT; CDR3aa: CAWNLGLAVTDTQYF
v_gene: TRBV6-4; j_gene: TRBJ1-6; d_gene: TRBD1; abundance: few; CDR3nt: TGTGCCAGCAGTGACGGCAGGGGGACACCCCTCCACTTT; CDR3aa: CASSDGRGTPLHF
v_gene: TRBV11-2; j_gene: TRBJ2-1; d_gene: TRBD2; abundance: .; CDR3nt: TGTGCCAGCAGCTTAGGGCCTAGCGGGTACCTCAATGAGCAGTTCTTC; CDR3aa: CASSLGPSGYLNEQFF
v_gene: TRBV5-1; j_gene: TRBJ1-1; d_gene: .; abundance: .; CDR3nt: TGCGCCAGCAGCTTGGAAGCGGGGTTGGGCACTGAAGCTTTCTTT; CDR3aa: CASSLEAGLGTEAFF
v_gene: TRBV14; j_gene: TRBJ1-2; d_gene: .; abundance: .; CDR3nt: TGTGCCAGCAGCCGAGATTTAGGGGACTATGGCTACACCTTC; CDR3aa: CASSRDLGDYGYTF
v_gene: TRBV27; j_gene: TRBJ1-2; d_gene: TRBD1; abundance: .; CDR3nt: TGTGCCAGCAGGGATGGAGGGGGCGGCTATGGCTACACCTTC; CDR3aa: CASRDGGGGYGYTF
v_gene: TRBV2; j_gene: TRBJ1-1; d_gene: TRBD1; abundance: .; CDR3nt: TGTGCCAGCAGTCGTGGACAGGGGGCCATGGGCACTGAAGCTTTCTTT; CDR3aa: CASSRGQGAMGTEAFF
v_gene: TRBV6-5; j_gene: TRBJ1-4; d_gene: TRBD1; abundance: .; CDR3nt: TGTGCCAGCAGGGATGGGACAGGGAGAGAAAAACTGTTTTTT; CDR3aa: CASRDGTGREKLFF
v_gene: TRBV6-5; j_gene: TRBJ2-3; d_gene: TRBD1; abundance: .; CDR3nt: TGTGCCAGCAGTCGGGACAGGGGCTTCGATACGCAGTATTTT; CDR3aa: CASSRDRGFDTQYF
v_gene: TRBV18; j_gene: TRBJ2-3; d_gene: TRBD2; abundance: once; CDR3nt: TGTGCCAGCTCACCATACCGATTTAGCGGGGTCACAGATACGCAGTATTTT; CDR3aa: CASSPYRFSGVTDTQYF
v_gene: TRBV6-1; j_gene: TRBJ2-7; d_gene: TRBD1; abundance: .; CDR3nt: TGTGCCAGCAGTTGGACAGGCGAGCAGTACTTC; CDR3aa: CASSWTGEQYF